The 2 T cell receptor beta chains below all came from one sample that was sequenced in a study of preoperative IRX-2 immunotherapy in early breast cancer. Profiled with immunoSEQ multiplex PCR; TCRdb holds only in-frame clones, not every one. The data show around 11,000 clones, around 85% seen once. Indicated treatment: preoperative locoregional IRX-2 cytokine immunotherapy. This specimen consisted of lymph node tissue, obtained before IRX-2 immunotherapy. Every receptor here comes from a human donor with breast cancer.

CDR3: CASSPRTGRDTGELFF. The CDR3 DNA is TGTGCCAGCTCACCACGGACAGGGAGGGACACCGGGGAGCTGTTTTTT. V is TRBV18 and J is TRBJ2-2; a weak D match, TRBD1 (8 bases). Trimming took off 1 base at V and 3 bases at J, with 12 bases between the two ends. The CDR3 consists of 16 residues. Germline CDR1 KGHSH, CDR2 LQKENI.

V usage is TRBV30 and J usage is TRBJ1-1, with 11 bases matching TRBD1. The CDR3 has 12 amino acids. In germline, CDR1 is GTSNPN, CDR2 SVGIG (reference sequence). V shed 5 bases and J 7 bases; nucleotides not matched to a gene: 3. The CDR3 here is CAWDGTGGEAFF. CDR3 DNA sequence: TGTGCCTGGGACGGGACAGGGGGTGAAGCTTTCTTT. Together with reference TRBV30 and TRBJ1-1, the CDR3 gives the full variable domain: SQTIHQWPATLVQPVGSPLSLECTVEGTSNPNLYWYRQAAGRGLQLLFYSVGIGQISSEVPQNLSASRPQDRQFILSSKKLLLSDSGFYLCAWDGTGGEAFFGQGTRLTVV.